This T cell receptor (beta chain) was recovered during a study of blood T cell repertoires in COVID-19. Study-wide background: COVID-19 samples from acute and convalescent phases originated in the United States, Italy and Spain. PBMCs, B-cell-depleted T cells, or T cells were the source of the cDNA or gDNA that made up the material.

This CDR3 has 15 amino acids. The germline V gene encodes CDR1 SGHRS and CDR2 YFSETQ. V lost 5 bases and J lost 1, with 13 bases in between. Study processing details: Reference gene primer amplification in the assay estimated nucleated cell counts. Measured with immunoSEQ multiplex PCR; TCRdb has only the in-frame clones, and not every one. D and trimming were read from the DNA, whereas the V and J calls and clone size are those reported in that table. The data contain around 280,000 clones, around four fifths of them singletons. The sequenced material came from peripheral blood. The source of this sequence is a woman in her fifties or sixties with active or convalescent COVID-19. The V call is TRBV5-1, the J call TRBJ2-1; a weak D match, TRBD2 (6 bases). The CDR3 DNA reads as TGCGCCAGCAGTCCCGGTGGAGGGTCCTACAATGAGCAGTTCTTC. It translates to CASSPGGGSYNEQFF.